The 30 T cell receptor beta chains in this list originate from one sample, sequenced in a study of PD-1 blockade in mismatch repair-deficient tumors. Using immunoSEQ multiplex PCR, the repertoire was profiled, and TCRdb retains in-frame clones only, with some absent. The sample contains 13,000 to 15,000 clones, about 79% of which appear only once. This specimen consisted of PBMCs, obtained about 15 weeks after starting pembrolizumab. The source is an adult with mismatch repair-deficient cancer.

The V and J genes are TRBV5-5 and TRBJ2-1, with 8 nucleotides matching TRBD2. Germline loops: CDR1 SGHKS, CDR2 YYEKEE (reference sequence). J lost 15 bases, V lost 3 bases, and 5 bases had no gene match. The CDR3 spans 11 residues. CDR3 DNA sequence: TGTGCCAGCAGCTATAGCGGGACTGGGTTCTTC. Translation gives CASSYSGTGFF.

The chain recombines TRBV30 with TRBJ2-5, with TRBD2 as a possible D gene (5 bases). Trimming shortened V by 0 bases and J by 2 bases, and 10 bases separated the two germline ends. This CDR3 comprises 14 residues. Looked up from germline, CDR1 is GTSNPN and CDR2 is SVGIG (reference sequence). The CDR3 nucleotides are TGTGCCTGGAGTGTAGTCGGAGGTCAAGAGACCCAGTACTTC. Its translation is CAWSVVGGQETQYF.

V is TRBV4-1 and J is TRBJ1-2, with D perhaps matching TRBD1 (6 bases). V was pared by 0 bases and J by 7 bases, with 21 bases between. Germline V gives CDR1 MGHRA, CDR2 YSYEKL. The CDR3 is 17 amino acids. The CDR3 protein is CASSQDWGRSLPRGYTF. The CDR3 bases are TGCGCCAGCAGCCAAGATTGGGGGCGGAGCCTACCTCGTGGCTACACCTTC.

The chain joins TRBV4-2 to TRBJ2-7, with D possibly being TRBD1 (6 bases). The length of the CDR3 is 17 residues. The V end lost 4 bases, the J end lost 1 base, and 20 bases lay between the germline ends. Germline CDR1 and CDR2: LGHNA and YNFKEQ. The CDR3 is CASSLRDTPRDSYEQYF. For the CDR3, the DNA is TGTGCCAGCAGCCTCCGGGACACCCCCCGGGATTCCTACGAGCAGTACTTC.

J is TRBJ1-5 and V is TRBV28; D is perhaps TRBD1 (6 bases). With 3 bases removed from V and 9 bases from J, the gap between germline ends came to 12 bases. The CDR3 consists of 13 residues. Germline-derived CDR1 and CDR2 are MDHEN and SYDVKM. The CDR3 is CASSLTGLGPQHF. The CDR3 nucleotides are TGTGCCAGCAGTTTGACAGGCCTTGGGCCCCAGCATTTT.

The CDR3 protein is CSVEVAALAGGTQYF. In DNA form, the CDR3 reads TGCAGCGTTGAAGTCGCGGCGCTAGCGGGAGGGACGCAGTATTTT. This rearrangement joins TRBV29-1 to TRBJ2-3; 12 positions agree with TRBD2. The CDR3 is 15 residues long. Per germline, CDR1 SQVTM and CDR2 ANQGSEA. The V gene end was trimmed by 1 base and the J gene end by 9 bases; junction bases not matched to a gene: 8.

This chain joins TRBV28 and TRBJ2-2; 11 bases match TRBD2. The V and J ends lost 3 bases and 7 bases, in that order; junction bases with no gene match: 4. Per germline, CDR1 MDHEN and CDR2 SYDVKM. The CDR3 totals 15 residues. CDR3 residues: CASSFTSGSGGELFF. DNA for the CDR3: TGTGCCAGCAGTTTTACTAGCGGGAGTGGCGGGGAGCTGTTTTTT. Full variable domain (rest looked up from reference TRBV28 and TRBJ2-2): DVKVTQSSRYLVKRTGEKVFLECVQDMDHENMFWYRQDPGLGLRLIYFSYDVKMKEKGDIPEGYSVSREKKERFSLILESASTNQTSMYLCASSFTSGSGGELFFGEGSRLTVL.

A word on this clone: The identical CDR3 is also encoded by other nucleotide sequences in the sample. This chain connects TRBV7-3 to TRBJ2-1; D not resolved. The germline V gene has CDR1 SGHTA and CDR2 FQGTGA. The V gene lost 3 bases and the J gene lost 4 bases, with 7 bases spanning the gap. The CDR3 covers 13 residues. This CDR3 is CASSLTGYNEQFF. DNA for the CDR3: TGTGCCAGCAGCTTGACTGGGTACAATGAGCAGTTCTTC.

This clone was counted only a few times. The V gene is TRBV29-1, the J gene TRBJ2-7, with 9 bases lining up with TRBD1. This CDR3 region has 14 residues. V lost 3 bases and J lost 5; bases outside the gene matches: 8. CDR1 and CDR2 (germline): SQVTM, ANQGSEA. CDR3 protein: CSVEGTGGANEQYF. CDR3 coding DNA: TGCAGCGTTGAGGGAACAGGGGGCGCGAACGAGCAGTACTTC.

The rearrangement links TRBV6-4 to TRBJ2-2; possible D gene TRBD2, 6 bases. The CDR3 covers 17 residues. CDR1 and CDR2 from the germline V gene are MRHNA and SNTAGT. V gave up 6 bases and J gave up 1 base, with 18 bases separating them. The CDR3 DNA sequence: TGTGCCAGCAGGCGCTCCCCCGGGACTGTGAACACCGGGGAGCTGTTTTTT. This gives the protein CASRRSPGTVNTGELFF.

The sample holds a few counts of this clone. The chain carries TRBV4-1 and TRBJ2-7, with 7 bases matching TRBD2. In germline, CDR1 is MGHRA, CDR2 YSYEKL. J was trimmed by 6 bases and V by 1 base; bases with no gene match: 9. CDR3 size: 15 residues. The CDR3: CASSQGGGLPSEQYF. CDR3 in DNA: TGCGCCAGCAGCCAAGGGGGGGGTCTACCGAGCGAGCAGTACTTC.

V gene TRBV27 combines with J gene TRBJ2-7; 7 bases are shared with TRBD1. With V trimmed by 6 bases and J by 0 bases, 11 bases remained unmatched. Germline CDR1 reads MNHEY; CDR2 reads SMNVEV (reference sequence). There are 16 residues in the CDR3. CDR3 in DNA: TGTGCCAGCAGGCAGGGGGTGACTATCCCCTCCTACGAGCAGTACTTC. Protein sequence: CASRQGVTIPSYEQYF.

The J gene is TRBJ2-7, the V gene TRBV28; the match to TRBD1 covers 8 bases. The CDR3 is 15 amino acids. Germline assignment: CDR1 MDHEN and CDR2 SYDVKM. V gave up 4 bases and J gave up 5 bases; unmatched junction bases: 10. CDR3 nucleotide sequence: TGTGCCAGCAGTTCTCCGACAGGGGTATATCACGAGCAGTACTTC. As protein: CASSSPTGVYHEQYF.

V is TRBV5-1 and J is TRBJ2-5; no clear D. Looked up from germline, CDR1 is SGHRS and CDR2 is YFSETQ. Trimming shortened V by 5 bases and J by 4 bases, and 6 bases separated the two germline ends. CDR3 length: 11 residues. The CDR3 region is CASRALETQYF. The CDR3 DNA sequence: TGCGCCAGCAGGGCCCTAGAGACCCAGTACTTC.

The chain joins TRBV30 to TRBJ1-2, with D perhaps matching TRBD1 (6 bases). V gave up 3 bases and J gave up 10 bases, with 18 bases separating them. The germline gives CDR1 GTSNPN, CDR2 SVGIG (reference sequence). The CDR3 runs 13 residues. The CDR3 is CAWSEDSWGLYTF. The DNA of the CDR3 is TGTGCCTGGAGCGAGGACAGTTGGGGCCTCTACACCTTC.

CDR3 DNA: TGTGCTAGTGGTTACCAGGTCCTGAGTCTAGCGGGAGTAGAGGATACGCAGTATTTT. Amino acids: CASGYQVLSLAGVEDTQYF. The rearrangement uses TRBV12-5 and TRBJ2-3, with TRBD2 matching 10 bases. CDR1 LGHNT and CDR2 FRNRAP come from the germline V gene. The CDR3 runs to 19 residues. The V and J ends lost 4 bases and 6 bases, in that order; junction bases with no gene match: 19.

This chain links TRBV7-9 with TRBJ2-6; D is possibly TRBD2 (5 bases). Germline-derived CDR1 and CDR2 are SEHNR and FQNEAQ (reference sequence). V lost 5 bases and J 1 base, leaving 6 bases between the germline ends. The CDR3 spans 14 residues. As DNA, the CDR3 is TGTGCCAGCAGCCGGACTTCTGGGGCCAACGTCCTGACTTTC. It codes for CASSRTSGANVLTF.

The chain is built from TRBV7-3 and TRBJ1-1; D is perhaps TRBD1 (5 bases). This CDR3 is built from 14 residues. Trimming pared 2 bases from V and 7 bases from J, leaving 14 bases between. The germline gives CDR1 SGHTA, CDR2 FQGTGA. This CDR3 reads CASSLSAGRDEAFF. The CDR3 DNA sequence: TGTGCCAGCAGCTTATCCGCAGGGCGGGATGAAGCTTTCTTT. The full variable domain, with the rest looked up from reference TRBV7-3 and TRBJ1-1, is GAGVSQTPSNKVTEKGKYVELRCDPISGHTALYWYRQSLGQGPEFLIYFQGTGAADDSGLPNDRFFAVRPEGSVSTLKIQRTERGDSAVYLCASSLSAGRDEAFFGQGTRLTVV.

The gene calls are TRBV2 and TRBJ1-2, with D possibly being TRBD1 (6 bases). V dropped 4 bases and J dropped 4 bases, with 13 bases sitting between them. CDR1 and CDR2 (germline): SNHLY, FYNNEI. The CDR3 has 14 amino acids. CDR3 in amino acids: CASSGAGDRYGYTF. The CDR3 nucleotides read TGTGCCAGCAGTGGTGCAGGGGACCGCTATGGCTACACCTTC.

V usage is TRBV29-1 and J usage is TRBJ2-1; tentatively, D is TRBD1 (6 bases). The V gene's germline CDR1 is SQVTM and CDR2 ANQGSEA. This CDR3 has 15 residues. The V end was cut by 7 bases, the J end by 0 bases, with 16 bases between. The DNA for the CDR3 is TGCAGCGCCCTCACAGGGACGAGCTCCTACAATGAGCAGTTCTTC. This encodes CSALTGTSSYNEQFF.

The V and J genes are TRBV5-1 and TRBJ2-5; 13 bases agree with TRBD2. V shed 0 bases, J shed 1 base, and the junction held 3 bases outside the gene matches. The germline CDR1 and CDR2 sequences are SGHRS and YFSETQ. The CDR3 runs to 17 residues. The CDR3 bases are TGCGCCAGCAGCTTGGGAGGGACTAGCGGGGCCCAAGAGACCCAGTACTTC. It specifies CASSLGGTSGAQETQYF.

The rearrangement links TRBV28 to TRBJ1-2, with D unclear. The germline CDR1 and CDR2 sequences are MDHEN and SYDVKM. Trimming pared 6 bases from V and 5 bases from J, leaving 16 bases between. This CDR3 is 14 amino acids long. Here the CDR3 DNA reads TGTGCCAGCAGCCCCACTAACCTCATATATGGCTACACCTTC. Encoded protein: CASSPTNLIYGYTF.

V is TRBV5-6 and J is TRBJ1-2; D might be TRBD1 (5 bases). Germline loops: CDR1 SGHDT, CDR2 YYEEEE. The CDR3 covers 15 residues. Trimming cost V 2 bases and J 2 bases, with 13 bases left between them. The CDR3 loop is CASSFYGARNYGYTF. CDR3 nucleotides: TGTGCCAGCAGCTTCTATGGGGCACGGAACTATGGCTACACCTTC.

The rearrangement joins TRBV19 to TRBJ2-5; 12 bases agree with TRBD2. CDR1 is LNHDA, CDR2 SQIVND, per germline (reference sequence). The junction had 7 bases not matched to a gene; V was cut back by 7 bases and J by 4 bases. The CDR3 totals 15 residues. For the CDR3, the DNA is TGTGCCAGTACCCTAGCGGGAGGGCCAGGAGAGACCCAGTACTTC. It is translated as CASTLAGGPGETQYF.

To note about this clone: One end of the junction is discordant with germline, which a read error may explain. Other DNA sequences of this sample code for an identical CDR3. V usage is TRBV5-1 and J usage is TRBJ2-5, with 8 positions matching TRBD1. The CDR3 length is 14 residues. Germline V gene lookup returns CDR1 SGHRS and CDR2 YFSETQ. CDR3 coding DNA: TGCGCCAGCAGCCACGGGACAGGAGAAGAAACCCAGTACTTC. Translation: CASSHGTGEETQYF.

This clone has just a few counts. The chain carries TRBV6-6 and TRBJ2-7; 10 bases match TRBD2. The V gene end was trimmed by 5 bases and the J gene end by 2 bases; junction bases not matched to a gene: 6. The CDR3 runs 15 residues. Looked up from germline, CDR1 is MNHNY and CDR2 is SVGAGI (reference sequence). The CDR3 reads CASSTEREGTYEQYF. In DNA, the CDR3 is TGTGCCAGCAGTACGGAGCGGGAGGGTACCTACGAGCAGTACTTC.

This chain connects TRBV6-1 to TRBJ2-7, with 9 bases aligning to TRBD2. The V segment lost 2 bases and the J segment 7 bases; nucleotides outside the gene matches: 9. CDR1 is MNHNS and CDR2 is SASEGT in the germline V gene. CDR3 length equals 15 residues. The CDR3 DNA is TGTGCCAGCAGTGAAAGGGGACTAGCCCCTCTTGAGCAGTACTTC. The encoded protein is CASSERGLAPLEQYF.

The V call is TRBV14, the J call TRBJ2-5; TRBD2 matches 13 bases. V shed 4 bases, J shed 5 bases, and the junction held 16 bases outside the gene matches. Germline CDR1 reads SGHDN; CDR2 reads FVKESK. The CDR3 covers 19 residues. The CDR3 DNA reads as TGTGCCAGCAGCCCTTCTACACCGGGACTAGCGGGAAATAGTGAGACCCAGTACTTC. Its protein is CASSPSTPGLAGNSETQYF. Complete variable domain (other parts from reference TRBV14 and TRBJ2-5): EAGVTQFPSHSVIEKGQTVTLRCDPISGHDNLYWYRRVMGKEIKFLLHFVKESKQDESGMPNNRFLAERTGGTYSTLKVQPAELEDSGVYFCASSPSTPGLAGNSETQYFGPGTRLLVL.

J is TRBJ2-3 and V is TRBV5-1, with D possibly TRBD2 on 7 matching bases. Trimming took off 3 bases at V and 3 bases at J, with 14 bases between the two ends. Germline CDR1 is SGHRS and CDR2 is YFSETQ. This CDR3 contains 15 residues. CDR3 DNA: TGCGCCAGCAGCTGGGGGGGGCAGGGGACAGATACGCAGTATTTT. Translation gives CASSWGGQGTDTQYF.

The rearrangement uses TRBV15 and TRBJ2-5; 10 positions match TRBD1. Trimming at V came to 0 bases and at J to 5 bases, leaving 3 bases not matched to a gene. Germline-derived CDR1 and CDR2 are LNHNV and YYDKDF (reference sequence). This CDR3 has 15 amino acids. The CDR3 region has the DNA TGTGCCACCAGCAGAGAGGGGACAGGGGAGGAGACCCAGTACTTC. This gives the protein CATSREGTGEETQYF.